This T cell receptor (beta chain) appears in the sequencing data of a study of T cell repertoires in cytomegalovirus infection. Whole-study context: Researchers turned to recently identified HLA-C-restricted CMV epitopes as well as well-studied HLA-B-restricted ones. Both a matching HLA type and CMV infection were indicated by public TCR beta signatures. Study-level results: Of the TCR beta families, the public ones yielded a cumulative frequency that identified carriers of CMV plus the relevant HLA. HLA-C-restricted TCR beta clonotypes specific for CMV led the ex vivo response.

TCRdb re-derived calls from the reads in MiXCR, one entry per CDR3 protein. The repertoire holds 900,000 to 950,000 distinct CDR3 sequences, roughly 31% seen once, with roughly an eighth in the top ten. This clonotype was counted between two and nine times. Its target is unknown. The CDR3 runs to 13 residues. Germline CDR1 reads LNHNV; CDR2 reads YYDKDF (reference sequence). The V end was cut by 0 bases, the J end by 4 bases, with 4 bases between. The sample was cultured CD8+ T cells from PBMCs, taken from culture after CMV antigen stimulation. The chain uses TRBV15 and TRBJ1-5; D unresolved. This clonotype originated in a human donor in good health (CMV status not recorded). Some clones in this sample may be carry-over from other donors' samples. The CDR3 DNA reads TGTGCCACCAGCAGAGAGGGAAATCAGCCCCAGCATTTT. Its protein product is CATSREGNQPQHF.